This T cell receptor beta chain was recorded in a study of regulatory T cells in long-lasting Graves disease. According to the study, TCR beta libraries were built with iRepertoire HTBI primers and CDR3-region Arm-PCR. TCRdb re-called the multiplex PCR reads with MiXCR, one entry per CDR3 protein. The sample carries roughly 560,000 distinct CDR3 sequences, about 12% recorded once. Trimming removed 0 bases from V and 5 bases from J, with 8 bases in between. CDR1 and CDR2 (germline): WNHNN, SYGVQD (reference sequence). The CDR3 covers 15 residues. At least ten counts were recorded for this clonotype. The time point here: newly diagnosed GD, antithyroid drugs for less than 3 months. Construction of the TCR library relied on RNA isolated from PBMCs. This sample was also put to use in a study of T cells in Graves' hyperthyroidism and ophthalmopathy.

Here the sequenced sample was peripheral blood mononuclear cells (PBMCs), taken at new diagnosis, from a patient treated with antithyroid drugs. The TCR was taken from a woman in her thirties with Graves disease. The V and J genes are TRBV10-1 and TRBJ1-6; D is unresolved. The DNA for the CDR3 is TGCGCCAGCAGTGAGTCGCCAGAAAATAATTCACCCCTCCACTTT. This codes for CASSESPENNSPLHF.